This section outlines one T cell receptor beta chain sequence together with its context. Its target is not known. Healthy individuals of Caucasian origin from Russia, aged roughly 6 to 95, served as donors. The draw of peripheral blood yielded ten milliliters from each donor. Primed by a sample-barcoded 5' primer and a J-beta primer mix, a second PCR proceeded for roughly 6 to 12 cycles. All cDNA molecules were each tagged by a template-switch adaptor with 12 random nucleotides. TCRdb recomputed calls from the 5' RACE reads with MiXCR, one row per CDR3 protein. The sample holds about 730,000 distinct CDR3 sequences; 35% to 45% are singletons and the top ten take about 20%. The sample comes from a study of blood T cells in healthy people across ages. Study results and caveats: Without sorted subsets, naive and antigen-experienced compartments could not be conclusively compared.

Trimming cost V 3 bases and J 7 bases, with 13 bases left between them. This CDR3 spans 15 amino acids. Germline CDR1 and CDR2: ENHRY and SYGVKD. The TCR originated in an older woman in good health. The sample was blood. The rearrangement joins TRBV10-3 to TRBJ1-6; D perhaps matches TRBD1 (6 bases). CDR3 protein: CAISDRGTANSPLHF. The CDR3 DNA follows: TGTGCCATCAGTGACAGGGGAACTGCCAATTCACCCCTCCACTTT.